The 6 T cell receptor beta chains in this list originate from one sample, sequenced in a study of blood T cells in healthy people across ages. It was with a sample-barcoded 5' primer and a J-beta primer mix that a second PCR of roughly 7 to 12 cycles was run. TCRdb re-derived calls from the 5' RACE reads in MiXCR, one entry per CDR3 protein. The table shows around 500,000 distinct CDR3 sequences, with roughly 48% occurring only once. The specimen was blood. These receptors all come from a man older than 75 in good health.

This chain connects TRBV3-1 to TRBJ1-4; 8 bases match TRBD1. The CDR3 has 15 amino acids. J gave up 1 base and V 4 bases, and 2 bases lay outside the gene matches. In germline, CDR1 is LGHDT, CDR2 YNNKEL (reference sequence). The chain's CDR3 is CASSPGQGTNEKLFF. DNA of the CDR3: TGTGCCAGCAGCCCCGGACAGGGAACTAATGAAAAACTGTTTTTT.

The genes are TRBV3-1 and TRBJ2-3; D unclear. This CDR3 comprises 15 residues. Germline CDR1 reads LGHDT; CDR2 reads YNNKEL (reference sequence). With 0 bases removed from V and 5 bases from J, the gap between germline ends came to 12 bases. The CDR3 DNA sequence: TGTGCCAGCAGCCAAGATCTCCGCGTGGTAGATACGCAGTATTTT. Protein: CASSQDLRVVDTQYF.

This clonotype was counted between two and nine times. This chain uses TRBV7-9 with TRBJ2-1; 10 nucleotides line up with TRBD1. Per the germline V gene, CDR1 is SEHNR and CDR2 is FQNEAQ (reference sequence). This CDR3 spans 15 amino acids. V lost 5 bases to trimming and J lost 8 bases; unmatched junction nucleotides: 9. CDR3 bases: TGTGCCAGCAGCCCCGGACAGGGGGGACGCGATGAGCAGTTCTTC. Amino acids: CASSPGQGGRDEQFF. Based on the CDR3 plus reference TRBV7-9 and TRBJ2-1, the full variable domain is DTGVSQNPRHKITKRGQNVTFRCDPISEHNRLYWYRQTLGQGPEFLTYFQNEAQLEKSRLLSDRFSAERPKGSFSTLEIQRTEQGDSAMYLCASSPGQGGRDEQFFGPGTRLTVL.

V is TRBV9 and J is TRBJ2-3; 8 bases map to TRBD2. Germline values: CDR1 SGDLS, CDR2 YYNGEE. V was clipped by 4 bases and J by 2 bases; unmatched bases: 9. The CDR3 sequence is 16 residues long. The CDR3 spells CASSPQSGSTTDTQYF. In DNA, the CDR3 is TGTGCCAGCAGCCCCCAGAGCGGGAGTACCACAGATACGCAGTATTTT. Looking up the rest from reference TRBV9 and TRBJ2-3 gives the full variable domain: DSGVTQTPKHLITATGQRVTLRCSPRSGDLSVYWYQQSLDQGLQFLIQYYNGEERAKGNILERFSAQQFPDLHSELNLSSLELGDSALYFCASSPQSGSTTDTQYFGPGTRLTVL.

This rearrangement joins TRBV6-5 to TRBJ2-7, with D perhaps being TRBD1 or TRBD2 (6 bases each). Germline CDR1 reads MNHEY; CDR2 reads SVGAGI. V lost 5 bases, J lost 2 bases, and 16 bases lay in between. The CDR3 is 15 amino acids. Written as DNA, the CDR3 is TGTGCCAGCAGTCGACAAGGGGGGTTTCCCTACGAGCAGTACTTC. It specifies CASSRQGGFPYEQYF.

This clonotype was detected only a few times. The chain carries TRBV15 and TRBJ2-1; TRBD1 agrees at 9 bases. J lost 6 bases, V lost 3 bases, and 6 bases had no gene match. Looked up from germline, CDR1 is LNHNV and CDR2 is YYDKDF (reference sequence). The CDR3 has 15 amino acids. The CDR3 here is CATSSRQGVLNEQFF. The CDR3, as DNA: TGTGCCACCAGCAGTCGACAGGGGGTACTCAATGAGCAGTTCTTC.